Listed here are 10 T cell receptor beta chains from one sample, sequenced in a study of shared clonotypes between healthy human individuals. It was CD45RO-negative cells, positively selected for CCR7, that made up naive CD8 cells, with terminally differentiated effector memory CD45RA+ cells excluded. TCRdb's table, derived via immunoSEQ multiplex PCR, lists solely in-frame clones and lacks some. The sample consists of roughly 1,800,000 clones, approximately 94% of them appearing once. Sequenced material: naive CD8+ T cells sorted from blood. The receptor set was obtained from a man between 18 and 35 years old in good health.

This rearrangement joins TRBV5-1 to TRBJ1-6, with no clear D. The CDR3 has 11 residues. Germline values: CDR1 SGHRS, CDR2 YFSETQ. With 4 bases removed from V and 11 bases from J, the gap between germline ends came to 7 bases. This CDR3 is CASSLDPPLHF. DNA for the CDR3: TGCGCCAGCAGCCTGGACCCACCCCTCCACTTT.

V usage is TRBV4-2 and J usage is TRBJ1-2; 7 positions match TRBD1. The V gene's germline CDR1 is LGHNA and CDR2 YNFKEQ. The CDR3 is 15 residues long. With 0 bases clipped from V and 5 bases from J, the junction kept 6 bases outside the gene matches. The CDR3 DNA reads as TGTGCCAGCAGCCAAGATAGGACAGGTTATTATGGCTACACCTTC. Amino acids: CASSQDRTGYYGYTF.

V and J are TRBV4-3 and TRBJ1-3; a possible D gene is TRBD1 (5 bases). Trimming cost V 0 bases and J 2 bases, with 11 bases left between them. Germline V gene sequence: CDR1 LGHNA, CDR2 YSLEER. The CDR3 covers 16 residues. Here the CDR3 DNA reads TGCGCCAGCAGCCAAGATAATCCAGGGACTGGAAACACCATATATTTT. Its translation: CASSQDNPGTGNTIYF.

This clone occurred once. The rearrangement links TRBV7-2 to TRBJ2-7, with D perhaps matching TRBD1 (6 bases). The V end lost 1 base, the J end lost 1 base, and 8 bases lay between the germline ends. CDR1 and CDR2 (germline): SGHTA, FQGNSA. The CDR3 runs 14 residues. CDR3 amino acids: CASSLVQGSYEQYF. The DNA of the CDR3 is TGTGCCAGCAGCTTAGTACAGGGATCCTACGAGCAGTACTTC.

The chain's CDR3 is CASSQGLSSDEQFF. For the CDR3, the DNA is TGTGCCAGCAGCCAGGGACTATCATCTGATGAGCAGTTCTTC. The chain has TRBV9 and TRBJ2-1; the match to TRBD2 covers 7 bases. The ends lost 4 bases at V and 8 bases at J; junction bases unmatched: 9. Germline loops: CDR1 SGDLS, CDR2 YYNGEE. The CDR3 contains 14 residues.

This clone occurred once. The rearrangement links TRBV5-8 to TRBJ2-3; D unclear. This CDR3 is built from 12 residues. V was shortened by 1 base and J by 9 bases, with 9 bases between the two germline ends. Germline CDR1 and CDR2: SGHTS and YDEGEE. The CDR3 DNA reads as TGTGCCAGCAGCTTGCTAGGTGGGACGCAGTATTTT. This gives the protein CASSLLGGTQYF.

This chain joins TRBV15 and TRBJ1-4; D is uncertain. Germline V gene sequence: CDR1 LNHNV, CDR2 YYDKDF (reference sequence). V lost 3 bases and J lost 6, with 8 bases in between. The CDR3 is 13 amino acids. DNA of the CDR3: TGTGCCACCAGCAGCTTGGAGCATGAAAAACTGTTTTTT. Protein product: CATSSLEHEKLFF. Based on the CDR3 plus reference TRBV15 and TRBJ1-4, the full variable domain is DAMVIQNPRYQVTQFGKPVTLSCSQTLNHNVMYWYQQKSSQAPKLLFHYYDKDFNNEADTPDNFQSRRPNTSFCFLDIRSPGLGDTAMYLCATSSLEHEKLFFGSGTQLSVL.

The rearrangement uses TRBV13 and TRBJ1-2; 7 positions agree with TRBD1. After removal of 4 bases from V and 3 bases from J, the junction contained 5 bases not matched to a gene. Germline loops: CDR1 PRHDT, CDR2 FYEKMQ (reference sequence). CDR3 length: 14 amino acids. CDR3 in amino acids: CASSWQGEYYGYTF. The DNA of the CDR3 is TGTGCCAGCAGCTGGCAGGGGGAGTACTATGGCTACACCTTC. The full variable domain, with the rest looked up from reference TRBV13 and TRBJ1-2, is AAGVIQSPRHLIKEKRETATLKCYPIPRHDTVYWYQQGPGQDPQFLISFYEKMQSDKGSIPDRFSAQQFSDYHSELNMSSLELGDSALYFCASSWQGEYYGYTFGSGTRLTVV.

The rearrangement uses TRBV5-4 and TRBJ2-1; 8 bases fit TRBD1. CDR3 length: 12 amino acids. The ends lost 3 bases at V and 9 bases at J; junction bases unmatched: 2. Germline loops: CDR1 SGHNT, CDR2 YYREEE (reference sequence). The CDR3 DNA reads as TGTGCCAGCAGCTGGGGACAGGTTGAGCAGTTCTTC. Protein product: CASSWGQVEQFF. Full variable domain (remainder filled in from reference TRBV5-4 and TRBJ2-1): ETGVTQSPTHLIKTRGQQVTLRCSSQSGHNTVSWYQQALGQGPQFIFQYYREEENGRGNFPPRFSGLQFPNYSSELNVNALELDDSALYLCASSWGQVEQFFGPGTRLTVL.

This sequence joins TRBV14 and TRBJ2-1; D is ambiguous. CDR1 is SGHDN and CDR2 is FVKESK in the germline V gene. Trimming took off 0 bases at V and 0 bases at J, with 12 bases between the two ends. CDR3 length: 17 residues. The DNA of the CDR3 is TGTGCCAGCAGCCAAGAACAAGGCATGAGCTCCTACAATGAGCAGTTCTTC. Translation: CASSQEQGMSSYNEQFF.